This TCR beta chain was identified in a study of a mutant IDH1 vaccine in newly diagnosed glioma. In the study overall: Investigators started vaccination 4-6 weeks after radiotherapy alone, or with temozolomide cycles. Prior therapy was radiotherapy, temozolomide, or both; most received both. Visit V13 took place at week 47, and visit V12 happened at week 35.

Time point specified: week 35, safety follow-up. The investigators gave 300 ug of mutant IDH1 20-mer peptide in each vaccine dose, together with topical imiquimod. Germline V gives CDR1 SGHTA, CDR2 FQGNSA. This CDR3 has 15 residues. V lost 1 base, J lost 3 bases, and 10 bases lay in between. Sequencing was performed with immunoSEQ multiplex PCR; in TCRdb, only in-frame clones are kept and a portion is missing. Here the sample spans about 54,000 clones, 80% to 90% being singletons. On this clone: Its specificity is unknown.

Study conclusions and caveats: Pseudoprogression apparently tracked independently of changes in top peripheral T cell clonotypes.

The sequenced sample was PBMCs, obtained from a glioma patient whose treatment included an IDH1 peptide vaccine. This rearrangement joins TRBV7-2 to TRBJ2-1; the D is unclear. This TCR was recovered from a man aged 40-49 years with glioma. In DNA, the CDR3 is TGTGCCAGCAGCTTAGAATTGGCTAGCTACAATGAGCAGTTCTTC. Translated, it gives CASSLELASYNEQFF.